Below, 13 T cell receptor beta chains from the same sample are listed, as sequenced in a study of blood T cells in healthy people across ages. Next came a second PCR, run for about 6 to 12 cycles, which used a sample-barcoded 5' primer along with a J-beta primer mix. Each CDR3 protein gets one entry after TCRdb re-called the 5' RACE reads with MiXCR. This sample carries about 1.5 million distinct CDR3 sequences, approximately 43% of them seen once, and the ten largest clones take about 4%. Sequences were obtained from blood. The receptors here all came from a woman aged 18-29 years in good health.

The V gene is TRBV15, the J gene TRBJ2-5; TRBD1 aligns across 10 bases. The length of the CDR3 is 15 residues. CDR1 LNHNV and CDR2 YYDKDF come from the germline V gene (reference sequence). The trim removed 0 bases at V and 11 bases at J, leaving 9 bases unmatched. CDR3 sequence (DNA): TGTGCCACCAGCAGAGATGGGACAGGGGATCAGGAGCAGTACTTC. Encoded protein: CATSRDGTGDQEQYF.

This clonotype was detected only a few times. The chain joins TRBV20-1 to TRBJ2-5; 9 bases are a match to TRBD1. The CDR3 is 14 amino acids. Germline V CDR1 and CDR2: DFQATT, SNEGSKA (reference sequence). Trimming cost V 5 bases and J 5 bases; bases outside gene matches: 9. The CDR3 spells CSAGGQGAVETQYF. Here the CDR3 DNA reads TGCAGTGCTGGGGGACAGGGTGCGGTTGAGACCCAGTACTTC.

The chain joins TRBV3-1 to TRBJ2-7, with D possibly being TRBD1 (5 bases). The DNA end is more similar to TRBJ2-5, so the J call may be wrong. The CDR3 is 15 amino acids. Germline loops: CDR1 LGHDT, CDR2 YNNKEL (reference sequence). CDR3 in DNA: TGTGCCAGCAGCCTAGTCCGTAAAAGGGGAGAGACCCAGTACTTC. Its translation is CASSLVRKRGETQYF.

The V and J genes are TRBV6-2 or TRBV6-3 and TRBJ1-5; D is possibly TRBD1 (5 bases). In germline, CDR1 is MNHEY, CDR2 SVGEGT. The CDR3 is 16 amino acids. V shed 7 bases and J shed 0 bases, with 16 bases lying between them. The CDR3 protein is CASTSLWGDSNQPQHF. CDR3 coding DNA: TGTGCCAGCACCTCCTTATGGGGGGATAGCAATCAGCCCCAGCATTTT.

The chain employs TRBV7-9 and TRBJ2-1; TRBD2 matches 7 bases. Germline V lookup: CDR1 SEHNR, CDR2 FQNEAQ (reference sequence). CDR3 length: 15 amino acids. The trim removed 6 bases at V and 6 bases at J, leaving 11 bases unmatched. As DNA, the CDR3 is TGTGCCAGCAGTCGGAGGGCGGGAGAAGGCAATGAGCAGTTCTTC. This codes for CASSRRAGEGNEQFF. The full variable domain, its missing parts supplied by reference TRBV7-9 and TRBJ2-1, is DTGVSQNPRHKITKRGQNVTFRCDPISEHNRLYWYRQTLGQGPEFLTYFQNEAQLEKSRLLSDRFSAERPKGSFSTLEIQRTEQGDSAMYLCASSRRAGEGNEQFFGPGTRLTVL.

The chain uses TRBV7-2 and TRBJ2-7; TRBD2 matches 9 bases. Germline V gives CDR1 SGHTA, CDR2 FQGNSA. The CDR3 is 17 residues long. With 8 bases clipped from V and 7 bases from J, the junction kept 21 bases outside the gene matches. CDR3 coding DNA: TGTGCCAGCGGCTCCCGCCTGACTAGCGGAGGGTACAATGAGCAGTACTTC. Its translation is CASGSRLTSGGYNEQYF. The whole variable domain, filled in from reference TRBV7-2 and TRBJ2-7, reads GAGVSQSPSNKVTEKGKDVELRCDPISGHTALYWYRQSLGQGLEFLIYFQGNSAPDKSGLPSDRFSAERTGGSVSTLTIQRTQQEDSAVYLCASGSRLTSGGYNEQYFGPGTRLTVT.

This clonotype was recorded once. The rearrangement links TRBV28 to TRBJ2-5; 7 bases match TRBD1. CDR1 is MDHEN and CDR2 is SYDVKM in the germline V gene. The CDR3 is 14 amino acids. With 5 bases clipped from V and 5 bases from J, the junction kept 8 bases outside the gene matches. CDR3 amino acids: CASSTGAQQETQYF. The CDR3 nucleotides are TGTGCCAGCAGTACAGGGGCCCAGCAGGAGACCCAGTACTTC.

The chain couples TRBV7-2 to TRBJ2-7; D unresolved. V was trimmed by 2 bases and J by 7 bases, leaving 15 bases between them. The germline gives CDR1 SGHTA, CDR2 FQGNSA. The CDR3 is 14 residues long. CDR3 bases: TGTGCCAGCAGCTTATGGGATCTCTACAATGAGCAGTACTTC. It encodes CASSLWDLYNEQYF.

This rearrangement joins TRBV11-2 to TRBJ1-2; weak D call: TRBD1 (5 bases). Trimming cost V 0 bases and J 7 bases, with 12 bases left between them. From germline, CDR1 is SGHAT and CDR2 FQNNGV. There are 14 residues in the CDR3. CDR3 sequence (DNA): TGTGCCAGCAGCTTAGATAGGGGTGAGGCTGGCTACACCTTC. Residues: CASSLDRGEAGYTF.

This clonotype was recorded at least ten times. The V gene is TRBV20-1, the J gene TRBJ2-7; perhaps TRBD2 as D (6 bases). Between the trimmed V and J ends, which lost 0 bases and 3 bases, there was a span of 9 bases. The CDR3 length is 13 residues. Germline V lookup: CDR1 DFQATT, CDR2 SNEGSKA (reference sequence). This chain's CDR3 is CSAREGGFYEQYF. CDR3 sequence (DNA): TGCAGTGCTAGAGAGGGGGGTTTCTACGAGCAGTACTTC.

This clonotype showed up just once. The chain recombines TRBV11-3 with TRBJ2-2, with D perhaps TRBD2 (5 bases). The CDR3 contains 14 residues. Trimming shortened V by 5 bases and J by 6 bases, and 13 bases separated the two germline ends. The germline V gene encodes CDR1 SGHNT and CDR2 YENEEA. The CDR3 bases are TGTGCCAGCAGCCCGAGAGAGGGTCCCGGGGAGCTGTTTTTT. Translated, it gives CASSPREGPGELFF. Complete variable domain (other parts from reference TRBV11-3 and TRBJ2-2): EAGVVQSPRYKIIEKKQPVAFWCNPISGHNTLYWYLQNLGQGPELLIRYENEEAVDDSQLPKDRFSAERLKGVDSTLKIQPAELGDSAVYLCASSPREGPGELFFGEGSRLTVL.

The rearrangement uses TRBV14 and TRBJ1-4; D gene uncertain. Trimming took 0 bases from V and 7 from J, leaving 6 bases between them. The CDR3 totals 13 residues. Germline CDR1 reads SGHDN; CDR2 reads FVKESK. CDR3 bases: TGTGCCAGCAGCCAAGAATGGGGTGAAAAACTGTTTTTT. It codes for CASSQEWGEKLFF.

This clonotype was observed a few times. The rearrangement joins TRBV10-3 to TRBJ2-5; possible D gene TRBD2, 5 bases. V was cut by 10 bases and J by 3 bases, with 15 bases left in between. The CDR3 covers 13 residues. Germline V gives CDR1 ENHRY, CDR2 SYGVKD. The CDR3 nucleotides are TGTGCCACCGGATCCGGACTCGAAGAGACCCAGTACTTC. It is translated as CATGSGLEETQYF.